The rows below give T cell receptor beta chains drawn from one sample of a study of blood T cell repertoires in COVID-19. Some clones are missing from TCRdb's copy, which holds only in-frame ones; the method was immunoSEQ multiplex PCR. This sample carries roughly 180,000 clones, around 85% of them seen once, and the ten largest clones take less than 9%. The sequenced material came from peripheral blood. These receptors all stem from a woman aged 55 to 70 with acute or convalescent COVID-19. CDR3s include the opening cysteine and the closing phenylalanine or tryptophan. Fields, in order: clone size, V gene, D gene, J gene, CDR3 length, CDR3 protein, CDR3 DNA. D genes are given only for firm matches. Clone size, where shown, is once, few, many, or a class for clones that have expanded.

clone size: NA
V gene: TRBV21-1
D gene: NA
J gene: TRBJ1-4
CDR3 length: 17
CDR3 protein: CASSKAKGDRAREKLFF
CDR3 DNA: TGTGCCAGCAGCAAGGCAAAAGGGGACAGGGCCCGCGAAAAACTGTTTTTT

clone size: once
V gene: TRBV5-5
D gene: TRBD1
J gene: TRBJ2-2
CDR3 length: 15
CDR3 protein: CASSLAGTGAGELFF
CDR3 DNA: TGTGCCAGCAGCTTGGCCGGGACAGGGGCCGGGGAGCTGTTTTTT

clone size: few
V gene: TRBV10-3
D gene: NA
J gene: TRBJ1-5
CDR3 length: 12
CDR3 protein: CAISGTVQPQHF
CDR3 DNA: TGTGCCATCAGTGGAACAGTGCAGCCCCAGCATTTT

clone size: NA
V gene: TRBV7-9
D gene: TRBD2
J gene: TRBJ2-1
CDR3 length: 16
CDR3 protein: CASSLFSSGRGNEQFF
CDR3 DNA: TGTGCCAGCAGCTTGTTTAGTAGCGGGAGGGGTAATGAGCAGTTCTTC

clone size: NA
V gene: TRBV2
D gene: NA
J gene: TRBJ2-1
CDR3 length: 14
CDR3 protein: CATMGHSRVNEQFF
CDR3 DNA: TGTGCCACCATGGGGCATTCCAGGGTCAATGAGCAGTTCTTC

clone size: NA
V gene: TRBV5-4
D gene: TRBD1
J gene: TRBJ1-2
CDR3 length: 16
CDR3 protein: CASSLGTGPPLYGYTF
CDR3 DNA: TGTGCCAGCAGCTTGGGGACAGGGCCTCCACTCTATGGCTACACCTTC

clone size: NA
V gene: TRBV9
D gene: TRBD2
J gene: TRBJ2-3
CDR3 length: 15
CDR3 protein: CASSFRTSPTDTQYF
CDR3 DNA: TGTGCCAGCAGCTTTAGGACTAGCCCCACAGATACGCAGTATTTT

clone size: NA
V gene: TRBV7-3
D gene: NA
J gene: TRBJ2-3
CDR3 length: 15
CDR3 protein: CASSLASSSTDTQYF
CDR3 DNA: TGTGCCAGCAGCTTAGCGTCGTCTAGCACAGATACGCAGTATTTT

clone size: few
V gene: TRBV24-1
D gene: NA
J gene: TRBJ2-2
CDR3 length: 15
CDR3 protein: CATSGPGFSTGELFF
CDR3 DNA: TGTGCCACCAGTGGCCCGGGGTTCTCAACCGGGGAGCTGTTTTTT

clone size: NA
V gene: TRBV2
D gene: NA
J gene: TRBJ2-7
CDR3 length: 13
CDR3 protein: CASKLATLYEQYF
CDR3 DNA: TGTGCCAGCAAGCTAGCCACCTTGTATGAGCAGTACTTC

clone size: NA
V gene: TRBV10-3
D gene: TRBD1
J gene: TRBJ1-4
CDR3 length: 16
CDR3 protein: CAISDYSLGQGEKLFF
CDR3 DNA: TGTGCCATCAGTGATTACTCACTCGGACAGGGTGAAAAACTGTTTTTT

clone size: NA
V gene: TRBV5-1
D gene: NA
J gene: TRBJ2-3
CDR3 length: 11
CDR3 protein: CASSSSDTQYF
CDR3 DNA: TGCGCCAGCAGCTCTTCGGATACGCAGTATTTT

clone size: NA
V gene: TRBV5-6
D gene: NA
J gene: TRBJ2-2
CDR3 length: 15
CDR3 protein: CASSLGGPSGGELFF
CDR3 DNA: TGTGCCAGCAGCTTGGGGGGCCCGTCGGGCGGGGAGCTGTTTTTT

clone size: NA
V gene: TRBV5-1
D gene: NA
J gene: TRBJ1-6
CDR3 length: 15
CDR3 protein: CASSLGGPDNSPLHF
CDR3 DNA: TGCGCCAGCAGCTTGGGGGGGCCGGACAATTCACCCCTCCACTTT

clone size: NA
V gene: TRBV5-1
D gene: TRBD1
J gene: TRBJ2-2
CDR3 length: 15
CDR3 protein: CASSSSTGATGELFF
CDR3 DNA: TGCGCCAGCAGCTCGTCGACAGGGGCAACCGGGGAGCTGTTTTTT

clone size: NA
V gene: TRBV28
D gene: NA
J gene: TRBJ1-1
CDR3 length: 13
CDR3 protein: CASSSYRNTEAFF
CDR3 DNA: TGTGCCAGCAGTTCTTACAGGAACACTGAAGCTTTCTTT

clone size: NA
V gene: TRBV27
D gene: NA
J gene: TRBJ1-2
CDR3 length: 11
CDR3 protein: CASSLTWGYTF
CDR3 DNA: TGTGCCAGCAGTTTAACTTGGGGCTACACCTTC

clone size: NA
V gene: TRBV5-1
D gene: NA
J gene: TRBJ2-2
CDR3 length: 13
CDR3 protein: CASSSQGNGELFF
CDR3 DNA: TGCGCCAGCAGCTCACAGGGTAACGGGGAGCTGTTTTTT

clone size: NA
V gene: TRBV19
D gene: NA
J gene: TRBJ1-1
CDR3 length: 13
CDR3 protein: CASRRGMNTEAFF
CDR3 DNA: TGTGCCAGCCGTAGGGGGATGAACACTGAAGCTTTCTTT

clone size: NA
V gene: TRBV12-3/TRBV12-4
D gene: NA
J gene: TRBJ1-6
CDR3 length: 13
CDR3 protein: CASSLDHYSPLHF
CDR3 DNA: TGTGCCAGCAGTTTAGATCATTATTCACCCCTCCACTTT

clone size: NA
V gene: TRBV9
D gene: TRBD1
J gene: TRBJ2-1
CDR3 length: 15
CDR3 protein: CASSETGQGAGEQFF
CDR3 DNA: TGTGCCAGCAGCGAGACTGGACAGGGGGCAGGTGAGCAGTTCTTC

clone size: once
V gene: TRBV6-6
D gene: NA
J gene: TRBJ2-5
CDR3 length: 14
CDR3 protein: CASSGNTQEQTQYF
CDR3 DNA: TGTGCCAGCAGTGGGAACACACAGGAACAGACCCAGTACTTC